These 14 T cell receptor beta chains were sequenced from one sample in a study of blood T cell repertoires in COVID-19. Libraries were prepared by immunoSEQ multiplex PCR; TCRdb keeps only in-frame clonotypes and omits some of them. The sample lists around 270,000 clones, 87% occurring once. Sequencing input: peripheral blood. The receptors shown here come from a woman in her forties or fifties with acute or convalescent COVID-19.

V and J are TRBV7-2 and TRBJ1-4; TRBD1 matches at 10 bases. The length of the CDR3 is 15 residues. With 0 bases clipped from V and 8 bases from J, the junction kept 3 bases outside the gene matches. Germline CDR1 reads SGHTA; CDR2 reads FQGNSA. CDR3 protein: CASSLASTGGEKLFF. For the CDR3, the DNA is TGTGCCAGCAGCTTAGCTTCGACAGGGGGCGAAAAACTGTTTTTT.

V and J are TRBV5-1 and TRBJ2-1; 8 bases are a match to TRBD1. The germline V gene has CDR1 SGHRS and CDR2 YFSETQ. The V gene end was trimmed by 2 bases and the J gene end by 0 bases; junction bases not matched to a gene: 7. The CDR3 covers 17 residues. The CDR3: CASSFRTGGNSYNEQFF. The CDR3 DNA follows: TGCGCCAGCAGCTTTCGAACAGGGGGTAACTCCTACAATGAGCAGTTCTTC. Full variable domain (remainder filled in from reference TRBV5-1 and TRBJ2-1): KAGVTQTPRYLIKTRGQQVTLSCSPISGHRSVSWYQQTPGQGLQFLFEYFSETQRNKGNFPGRFSGRQFSNSRSEMNVSTLELGDSALYLCASSFRTGGNSYNEQFFGPGTRLTVL.

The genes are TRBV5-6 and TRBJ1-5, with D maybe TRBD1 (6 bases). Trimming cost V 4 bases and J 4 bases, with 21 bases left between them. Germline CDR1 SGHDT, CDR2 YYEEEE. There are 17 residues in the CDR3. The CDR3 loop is CASSGLGRGGSNQPQHF. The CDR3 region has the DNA TGTGCCAGCAGCGGACTAGGCAGGGGAGGTTCGAATCAGCCCCAGCATTTT.

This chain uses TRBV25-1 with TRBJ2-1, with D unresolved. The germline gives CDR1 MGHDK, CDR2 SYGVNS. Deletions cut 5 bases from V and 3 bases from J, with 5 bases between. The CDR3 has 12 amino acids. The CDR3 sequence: CASSYGYNEQFF. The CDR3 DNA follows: TGTGCCAGCAGTTACGGCTACAATGAGCAGTTCTTC. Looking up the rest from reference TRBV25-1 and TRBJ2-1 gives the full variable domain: EADIYQTPRYLVIGTGKKITLECSQTMGHDKMYWYQQDPGMELHLIHYSYGVNSTEKGDLSSESTVSRIRTEHFPLTLESARPSHTSQYLCASSYGYNEQFFGPGTRLTVL.

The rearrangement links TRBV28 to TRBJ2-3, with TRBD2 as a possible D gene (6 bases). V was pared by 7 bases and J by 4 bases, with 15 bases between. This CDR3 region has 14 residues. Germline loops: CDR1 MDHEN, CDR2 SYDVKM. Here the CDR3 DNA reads TGTGCCAGCACCCATAGGAGGGTTTCAGATACGCAGTATTTT. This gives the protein CASTHRRVSDTQYF.

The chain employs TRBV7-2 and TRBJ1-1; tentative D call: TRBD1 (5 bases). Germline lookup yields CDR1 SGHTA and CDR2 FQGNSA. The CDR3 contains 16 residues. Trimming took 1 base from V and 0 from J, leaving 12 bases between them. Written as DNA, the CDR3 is TGTGCCAGCAGCTTAGGGGGCCAGGTGATGAACACTGAAGCTTTCTTT. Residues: CASSLGGQVMNTEAFF.

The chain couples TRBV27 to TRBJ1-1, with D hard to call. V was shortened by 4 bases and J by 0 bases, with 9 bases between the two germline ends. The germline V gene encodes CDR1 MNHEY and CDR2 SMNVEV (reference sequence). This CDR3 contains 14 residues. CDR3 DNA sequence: TGTGCCAGCAGTTCTTTACAGATGAACACTGAAGCTTTCTTT. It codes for CASSSLQMNTEAFF.

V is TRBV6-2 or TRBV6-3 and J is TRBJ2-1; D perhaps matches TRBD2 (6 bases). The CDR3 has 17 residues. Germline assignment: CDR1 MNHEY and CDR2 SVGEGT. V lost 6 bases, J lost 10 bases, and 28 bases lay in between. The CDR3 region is CASSSPKTSLDSGEQFF. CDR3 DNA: TGTGCCAGCAGCTCGCCTAAGACTAGTCTCGATTCAGGGGAGCAGTTCTTC.

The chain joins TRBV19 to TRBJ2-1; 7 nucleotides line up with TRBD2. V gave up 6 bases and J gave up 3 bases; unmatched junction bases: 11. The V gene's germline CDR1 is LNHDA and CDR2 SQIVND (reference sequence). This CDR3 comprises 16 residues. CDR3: CASRAWAGEGYNEQFF. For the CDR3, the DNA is TGTGCCAGTAGGGCCTGGGCGGGAGAAGGCTACAATGAGCAGTTCTTC. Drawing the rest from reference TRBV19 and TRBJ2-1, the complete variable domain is DGGITQSPKYLFRKEGQNVTLSCEQNLNHDAMYWYRQDPGQGLRLIYYSQIVNDFQKGDIAEGYSVSREKKESFPLTVTSAQKNPTAFYLCASRAWAGEGYNEQFFGPGTRLTVL.

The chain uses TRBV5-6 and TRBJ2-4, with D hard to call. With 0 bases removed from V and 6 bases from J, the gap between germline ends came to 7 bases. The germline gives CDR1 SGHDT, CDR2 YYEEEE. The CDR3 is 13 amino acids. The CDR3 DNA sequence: TGTGCCAGCAGCTTGGTGCCAGTAAACATTCAGTACTTC. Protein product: CASSLVPVNIQYF.

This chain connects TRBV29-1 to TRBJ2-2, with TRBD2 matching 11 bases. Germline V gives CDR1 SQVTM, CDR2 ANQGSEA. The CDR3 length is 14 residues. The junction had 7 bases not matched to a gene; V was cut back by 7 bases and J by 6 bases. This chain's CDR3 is CSATTSGSSGELFF. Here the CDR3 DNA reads TGCAGCGCAACAACTAGCGGGAGCTCCGGGGAGCTGTTTTTT.

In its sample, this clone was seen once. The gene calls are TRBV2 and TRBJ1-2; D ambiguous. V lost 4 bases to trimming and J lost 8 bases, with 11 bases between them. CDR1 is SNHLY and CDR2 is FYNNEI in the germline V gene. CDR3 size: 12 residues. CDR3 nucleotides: TGTGCCAGCAGTGGGCCAGGCCTAGGCTACACCTTC. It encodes CASSGPGLGYTF.

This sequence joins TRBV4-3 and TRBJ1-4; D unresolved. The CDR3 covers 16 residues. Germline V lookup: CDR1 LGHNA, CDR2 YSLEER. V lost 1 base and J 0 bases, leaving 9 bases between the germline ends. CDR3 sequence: CASSQGTPPTNEKLFF. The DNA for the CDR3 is TGCGCCAGCAGCCAAGGGACTCCTCCAACTAATGAAAAACTGTTTTTT.

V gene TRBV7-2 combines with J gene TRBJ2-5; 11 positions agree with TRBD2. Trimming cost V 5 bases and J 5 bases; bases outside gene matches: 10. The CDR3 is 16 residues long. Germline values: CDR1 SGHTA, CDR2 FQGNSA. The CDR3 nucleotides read TGTGCCAGCAGCAGCCTTAGCGGGAGGGAGGGGGAGACCCAGTACTTC. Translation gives CASSSLSGREGETQYF.